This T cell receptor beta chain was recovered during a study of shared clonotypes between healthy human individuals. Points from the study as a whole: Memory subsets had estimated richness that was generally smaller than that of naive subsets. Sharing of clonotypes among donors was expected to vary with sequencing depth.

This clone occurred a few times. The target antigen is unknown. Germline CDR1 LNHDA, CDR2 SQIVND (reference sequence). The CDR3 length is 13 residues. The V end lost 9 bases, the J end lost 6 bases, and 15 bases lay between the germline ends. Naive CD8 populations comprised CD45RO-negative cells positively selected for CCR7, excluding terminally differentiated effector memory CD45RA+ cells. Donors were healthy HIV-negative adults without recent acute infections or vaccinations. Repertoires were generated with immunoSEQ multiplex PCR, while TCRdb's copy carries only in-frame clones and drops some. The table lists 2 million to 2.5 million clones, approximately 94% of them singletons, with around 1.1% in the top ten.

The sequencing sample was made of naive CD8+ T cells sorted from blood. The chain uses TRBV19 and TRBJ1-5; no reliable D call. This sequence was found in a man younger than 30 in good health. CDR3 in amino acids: CASNPDPTQPQHF. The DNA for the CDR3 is TGTGCCAGCAACCCCGACCCCACTCAGCCCCAGCATTTT.